One and the same sample provided the 11 T cell receptor beta chains below, sequenced in a study of T cells in Graves' hyperthyroidism and ophthalmopathy. What was amplified from RNA transcripts were TCR beta CDR3 regions. TCR CDR3 underwent first-round RT-PCR with the HTBI primer set. TCRdb called the multiplex PCR reads again in MiXCR, with one record for every CDR3 protein. The sample has about 400,000 distinct CDR3 sequences, about 15% seen once. The sequenced sample consisted of blood. The receptors shown here come from a woman aged 25 to 39 with Graves' hyperthyroidism.

This clonotype has only a few counts. J is TRBJ2-2 and V is TRBV10-1; 11 nucleotides line up with TRBD2. The CDR3 contains 15 residues. The germline CDR1 and CDR2 sequences are WNHNN and SYGVQD (reference sequence). Losses at the gene ends were 3 bases for V and 7 bases for J; bases not matched to a gene: 4. Here the CDR3 reads CASSDASGRIGELFF. In nucleotides, the CDR3 is TGCGCCAGCAGTGATGCTAGCGGGAGGATCGGGGAGCTGTTTTTT.

The sample holds many counts of this clonotype. The gene calls are TRBV28 and TRBJ1-2; perhaps TRBD1 as D (6 bases). CDR1 is MDHEN and CDR2 is SYDVKM in the germline V gene. There are 13 residues in the CDR3. Trimming cost V 10 bases and J 4 bases, with 16 bases left between them. CDR3 amino acids: CATGGGGFYGYTF. The CDR3 region has the DNA TGTGCCACTGGTGGTGGGGGCTTCTATGGCTACACCTTC.

This clonotype was counted many times. The chain links TRBV5-1 to TRBJ2-5; perhaps TRBD1 as D (6 bases). Germline lookup yields CDR1 SGHRS and CDR2 YFSETQ. With 5 bases removed from V and 12 bases from J, the gap between germline ends came to 17 bases. The CDR3 loop spans 12 amino acids. CDR3 nucleotides: TGCGCCAGCAGTTCTGACAGGCGAGAAGAGTACTTC. Translating gives CASSSDRREEYF.

CDR3 region: CASSPLVNTGELFF. The CDR3 DNA reads TGTGCCAGCAGCCCACTGGTGAACACCGGGGAGCTGTTTTTT. The rearrangement links TRBV7-2 to TRBJ2-2; no definite D call. Per the germline V gene, CDR1 is SGHTA and CDR2 is FQGNSA. Between the trimmed V and J ends, which lost 5 bases and 1 base, there was a span of 8 bases. This CDR3 contains 14 residues. The whole variable domain, remainder taken from reference TRBV7-2 and TRBJ2-2, is GAGVSQSPSNKVTEKGKDVELRCDPISGHTALYWYRQSLGQGLEFLIYFQGNSAPDKSGLPSDRFSAERTGGSVSTLTIQRTQQEDSAVYLCASSPLVNTGELFFGEGSRLTVL.

The table lists this clonotype with many counts. This rearrangement joins TRBV2 to TRBJ2-1; D remains ambiguous. The germline V and J ends were trimmed by 4 bases and 4 bases, with 20 bases remaining between them. CDR3 length equals 17 residues. The V gene's germline CDR1 is SNHLY and CDR2 FYNNEI. Here the CDR3 reads CASSGALRDTGYNEQFF. Written as DNA, the CDR3 is TGTGCCAGCAGTGGGGCTCTAAGGGATACCGGATACAATGAGCAGTTCTTC.

V is TRBV27 and J is TRBJ1-4; no reliable D call. V was trimmed by 3 bases and J by 1 base, leaving 6 bases between them. Germline V lookup: CDR1 MNHEY, CDR2 SMNVEV (reference sequence). The CDR3 has 14 residues. CDR3 sequence reads: CASSFRVTNEKLFF. Written as DNA, the CDR3 is TGTGCCAGCAGTTTCCGGGTAACTAATGAAAAACTGTTTTTT. The full variable domain, its missing parts supplied by reference TRBV27 and TRBJ1-4, is EAQVTQNPRYLITVTGKKLTVTCSQNMNHEYMSWYRQDPGLGLRQIYYSMNVEVTDKGDVPEGYKVSRKEKRNFPLILESPSPNQTSLYFCASSFRVTNEKLFFGSGTQLSVL.

V is TRBV29-1 and J is TRBJ1-5, with D possibly being TRBD1 (6 bases). The CDR3 is 13 residues long. V was shortened by 4 bases and J by 7 bases, with 14 bases between the two germline ends. Per germline, CDR1 SQVTM and CDR2 ANQGSEA. The CDR3 region is CSVGGGRGQPQHF. CDR3 DNA sequence: TGCAGCGTTGGGGGGGGGCGCGGGCAGCCCCAGCATTTT.

This clonotype has a count of ten or more. The CDR3 sequence: CSARSGLAGAIDTQYF. In DNA form, the CDR3 reads TGCAGTGCACGATCGGGACTAGCGGGAGCGATAGATACGCAGTATTTT. The chain recombines TRBV20-1 with TRBJ2-3; TRBD2 aligns across 14 bases. The CDR3 is made up of 16 amino acids. V lost 6 bases and J lost 5; bases outside the gene matches: 10. The germline gives CDR1 DFQATT, CDR2 SNEGSKA (reference sequence).

The CDR3 DNA sequence: TGTGCCAGCAGAGGACTAGCGGGAGAAGGGACCGGGGAGCTGTTTTTT. Translating gives CASRGLAGEGTGELFF. This chain connects TRBV2 to TRBJ2-2; TRBD2 aligns across 13 bases. The germline V gene encodes CDR1 SNHLY and CDR2 FYNNEI. Losses at the gene ends were 6 bases for V and 5 bases for J; bases not matched to a gene: 6. CDR3 size: 16 residues.

This clonotype appeared many times. The chain has TRBV20-1 and TRBJ1-5; 7 bases map to TRBD1. The CDR3 runs 17 residues. Germline assignment: CDR1 DFQATT and CDR2 SNEGSKA (reference sequence). Trimming removed 1 base from V and 2 bases from J; junction bases left unmatched: 11. The CDR3 bases are TGCAGTGCTAGAGCAACCGGTGGACAGGCTGGCAATCAGCCCCAGCATTTT. Protein: CSARATGGQAGNQPQHF.

This clonotype came up many times. V usage is TRBV3-1 and J usage is TRBJ1-1; TRBD1 matches at 8 bases. Germline loops: CDR1 LGHDT, CDR2 YNNKEL (reference sequence). Unmatched junction bases numbered 10, after V lost 4 bases and J lost 6 bases. This CDR3 comprises 15 residues. The CDR3 reads CASSPWDRPSAEAFF. CDR3 DNA: TGTGCCAGCAGCCCGTGGGACAGGCCCTCTGCTGAAGCTTTCTTT.